These 24 T cell receptor beta chains share one sample of origin, sequenced in a study of blood T cell repertoires in COVID-19. Produced via immunoSEQ multiplex PCR; TCRdb's table is partial and in-frame only. There are 200,000 or so clones in the sample; 60% to 80% occur only once, and 15% to 20% lies in the top ten. The sequenced sample consisted of peripheral blood. Receptor source: a man in his fifties or sixties with active or convalescent COVID-19.

V is TRBV5-1 and J is TRBJ2-5, with TRBD1 matching 12 bases. The length of the CDR3 is 16 residues. The J segment lost 4 bases and the V segment lost 5 bases, leaving 9 bases of the junction unmatched. Germline V gene data show CDR1 as SGHRS and CDR2 as YFSETQ. The CDR3 spells CASSPGTGGGGETQYF. DNA of the CDR3: TGCGCCAGCAGTCCCGGGACAGGGGGCGGTGGAGAGACCCAGTACTTC.

V usage is TRBV5-1 and J usage is TRBJ2-3, with D maybe TRBD1 (5 bases). The germline CDR1 and CDR2 sequences are SGHRS and YFSETQ. The CDR3 sequence is 15 residues long. Between the trimmed V and J ends, which lost 4 bases and 2 bases, there was a span of 14 bases. CDR3 in DNA: TGCGCCAGCAGCCAGGACATTCCACCCACAGATACGCAGTATTTT. Translation: CASSQDIPPTDTQYF.

This clone came up once. V and J are TRBV6-1 and TRBJ2-4; TRBD1 is a possible D gene (5 bases). Germline V gene data show CDR1 as MNHNS and CDR2 as SASEGT. V lost 7 bases and J 3 bases, leaving 13 bases between the germline ends. The CDR3 spans 14 residues. For the CDR3, the DNA is TGTGCCAGCACCCCCGGAGACAGCAAAAACATTCAGTACTTC. This codes for CASTPGDSKNIQYF.

The chain links TRBV5-1 to TRBJ2-3; 9 bases are shared with TRBD1. J gave up 4 bases and V 4 bases, and 10 bases lay outside the gene matches. Germline assignment: CDR1 SGHRS and CDR2 YFSETQ. The CDR3 covers 16 residues. Written as DNA, the CDR3 is TGCGCCAGCAGCCCGAATGGACAGGGGAGTGCAGATACGCAGTATTTT. Amino acids: CASSPNGQGSADTQYF.

J is TRBJ1-5 and V is TRBV5-6, with 10 bases lining up with TRBD1. The ends lost 1 base at V and 6 bases at J; junction bases unmatched: 10. This CDR3 is built from 17 residues. CDR1 is SGHDT, CDR2 YYEEEE, per germline. CDR3 loop: CASSLKRGQGLSQPQHF. The CDR3 DNA sequence: TGTGCCAGCAGCTTGAAAAGGGGACAGGGGTTGAGTCAGCCCCAGCATTTT. Complete variable domain (other parts from reference TRBV5-6 and TRBJ1-5): DAGVTQSPTHLIKTRGQQVTLRCSPKSGHDTVSWYQQALGQGPQFIFQYYEEEERQRGNFPDRFSGHQFPNYSSELNVNALLLGDSALYLCASSLKRGQGLSQPQHFGDGTRLSIL.

This chain connects TRBV5-6 to TRBJ1-4; 9 bases are a match to TRBD1. The germline CDR1 and CDR2 sequences are SGHDT and YYEEEE. The CDR3 contains 15 residues. The J segment lost 7 bases and the V segment lost 4 bases, leaving 8 bases of the junction unmatched. The chain's CDR3 is CASSRRTGAVEKLFF. CDR3 DNA: TGTGCCAGCAGCAGACGGACAGGGGCGGTTGAAAAACTGTTTTTT.

The chain is built from TRBV10-3 and TRBJ2-5; a possible D gene is TRBD1 (5 bases). Trimming took 6 bases from V and 2 from J, leaving 13 bases between them. CDR1 is ENHRY, CDR2 SYGVKD, per germline. The length of the CDR3 is 14 residues. The CDR3 coding sequence is TGTGCCATCAGCCTAAGGGGCCATCAAGAGACCCAGTACTTC. Encoded protein: CAISLRGHQETQYF.

The chain carries TRBV7-9 and TRBJ2-2, with D possibly TRBD2 on 6 matching bases. This CDR3 has 14 residues. Trimming took off 5 bases at V and 7 bases at J, with 14 bases between the two ends. Germline V lookup: CDR1 SEHNR, CDR2 FQNEAQ (reference sequence). The CDR3 bases are TGTGCCAGCAGCCCGCGAGCCGGGGGCGGGGAGCTGTTTTTT. It codes for CASSPRAGGGELFF.

CDR3: CSVRTGEKKTQYF. CDR3 sequence (DNA): TGCAGCGTTAGAACGGGAGAGAAAAAGACCCAGTACTTC. V is TRBV29-1 and J is TRBJ2-5; perhaps TRBD2 as D (6 bases). V shed 5 bases and J shed 6 bases, with 16 bases lying between them. The CDR3 consists of 13 residues. CDR1 and CDR2 from the germline V gene are SQVTM and ANQGSEA. The full variable domain, in which reference TRBV29-1 and TRBJ2-5 provide the parts outside the CDR3, is SAVISQKPSRDICQRGTSLTIQCQVDSQVTMMFWYRQQPGQSLTLIATANQGSEATYESGFVIDKFPISRPNLTFSTLTVSNMSPEDSSIYLCSVRTGEKKTQYFGPGTRLLVL.

This sequence joins TRBV27 and TRBJ2-6; D remains unclear. CDR1 is MNHEY and CDR2 is SMNVEV in the germline V gene (reference sequence). The CDR3 runs 13 residues. V was pared by 9 bases and J by 2 bases, with 8 bases between. This chain's CDR3 is CASGTAGANVLTF. CDR3 coding DNA: TGTGCCAGTGGCACAGCTGGGGCCAACGTCCTGACTTTC.

V is TRBV5-4 and J is TRBJ2-1; D ambiguous. Trimming took 4 bases from V and 5 from J, leaving 10 bases between them. The germline V gene has CDR1 SGHNT and CDR2 YYREEE (reference sequence). The CDR3 is 13 residues long. CDR3 residues: CASSAQLNNEQFF. CDR3 DNA: TGTGCCAGCAGCGCCCAACTGAACAATGAGCAGTTCTTC.

The V and J genes are TRBV19 and TRBJ2-4; 9 nucleotides align to TRBD1. The CDR3 spans 15 residues. V shed 5 bases, J shed 6 bases, and the junction held 8 bases outside the gene matches. CDR1 is LNHDA and CDR2 is SQIVND in the germline V gene (reference sequence). The CDR3 spells CASSEGLGQGNIQYF. The DNA of the CDR3 is TGTGCCAGTAGTGAGGGGCTGGGACAGGGAAACATTCAGTACTTC.

The chain joins TRBV11-3 to TRBJ2-2; a possible D gene is TRBD2 (6 bases). This CDR3 spans 16 amino acids. Trimming left V 0 bases short and J 7 bases short, with 15 bases between. Germline CDR1 is SGHNT and CDR2 is YENEEA. The CDR3 region is CASSLERGGGGGELFF. CDR3 in DNA: TGTGCCAGCAGCTTAGAGCGGGGAGGAGGCGGCGGGGAGCTGTTTTTT.

This chain joins TRBV5-8 and TRBJ1-5; perhaps TRBD1 as D (6 bases). The CDR3 is made up of 16 amino acids. Trimming shortened V by 1 base and J by 2 bases, and 13 bases separated the two germline ends. Germline CDR1 and CDR2: SGHTS and YDEGEE. The CDR3 region is CASSLFVAGGNQPQHF. The DNA for the CDR3 is TGTGCCAGCAGCTTGTTTGTAGCAGGGGGCAATCAGCCCCAGCATTTT.

This chain uses TRBV5-1 with TRBJ2-7; 8 positions agree with TRBD1. From germline, CDR1 is SGHRS and CDR2 YFSETQ. The V segment lost 0 bases and the J segment 2 bases; nucleotides outside the gene matches: 4. The CDR3 runs 15 residues. The CDR3 loop is CASSLDGQGTYEQYF. DNA for the CDR3: TGCGCCAGCAGCTTGGATGGACAGGGCACCTACGAGCAGTACTTC.

V usage is TRBV7-3 and J usage is TRBJ2-3, with D possibly matching TRBD1 (5 bases). The CDR3 extends over 13 amino acids. Looked up from germline, CDR1 is SGHTA and CDR2 is FQGTGA. The ends were cut back, 5 bases at V and 9 bases at J, with 15 bases in the middle. The CDR3 sequence is CASSAGGAWTQYF. The CDR3, as DNA: TGTGCCAGCAGCGCCGGTGGGGCATGGACGCAGTATTTT.

This clone was found a few times. The CDR3 nucleotides read TGTGCCAGCAGTGAAGCGAGGCGGGGGGATGGCTACACCTTC. This translates into CASSEARRGDGYTF. The chain has TRBV2 and TRBJ1-2; tentative D call: TRBD1 (5 bases). This CDR3 is 14 amino acids long. Germline lookup yields CDR1 SNHLY and CDR2 FYNNEI. Trimming took 0 bases from V and 6 from J, leaving 11 bases between them.

The gene calls are TRBV6-4 and TRBJ2-1, with TRBD2 matching over 9 bases. The ends lost 2 bases at V and 9 bases at J; junction bases unmatched: 8. Per germline, CDR1 MRHNA and CDR2 SNTAGT. The CDR3 is 15 amino acids. The CDR3 loop is CASSDVVAGVGEQFF. CDR3 coding DNA: TGTGCCAGCAGTGACGTGGTAGCGGGAGTGGGTGAGCAGTTCTTC.

This sequence joins TRBV10-3 and TRBJ2-1, with 9 bases lining up with TRBD2. The V and J ends lost 6 bases and 6 bases, in that order; junction bases with no gene match: 15. From germline, CDR1 is ENHRY and CDR2 SYGVKD. The CDR3 sequence is 17 residues long. The CDR3 sequence: CAISGAVAGGPGNEQFF. The CDR3 DNA reads as TGTGCCATCAGCGGAGCCGTGGCGGGAGGGCCAGGCAATGAGCAGTTCTTC.

The rearrangement joins TRBV15 to TRBJ1-1; D remains ambiguous. This CDR3 has 14 residues. Germline CDR1 LNHNV, CDR2 YYDKDF (reference sequence). The V end was cut by 0 bases, the J end by 5 bases, with 10 bases between. CDR3 loop: CATSRDMRVTEAFF. The DNA for the CDR3 is TGTGCCACCAGCAGAGATATGAGGGTTACTGAAGCTTTCTTT.

V gene TRBV6-5 combines with J gene TRBJ2-1, with 7 bases matching TRBD2. From germline, CDR1 is MNHEY and CDR2 SVGAGI. The length of the CDR3 is 15 residues. Trimming took 0 bases from V and 8 from J; bases not matched to a gene: 7. As DNA, the CDR3 is TGTGCCAGCAGTTACTCGCGAGGCGGGAGCTATGAGCAGTTCTTC. Protein sequence: CASSYSRGGSYEQFF.

The chain has TRBV7-8 and TRBJ1-1; 7 bases match TRBD1. The CDR3 extends over 14 amino acids. V shed 5 bases and J 0 bases; nucleotides not matched to a gene: 3. Germline loops: CDR1 SGHVS, CDR2 FQNEAQ. CDR3 sequence reads: CASSQGGLNTEAFF. CDR3 in DNA: TGTGCCAGCAGCCAGGGGGGGCTGAACACTGAAGCTTTCTTT.

This clone was seen many times. J is TRBJ1-3 and V is TRBV7-8, with D unclear. CDR1 is SGHVS, CDR2 FQNEAQ, per germline. Trimming pared 4 bases from V and 2 bases from J, leaving 9 bases between. CDR3 size: 14 residues. CDR3 amino acids: CASSWRGTGNTIYF. The CDR3 DNA follows: TGTGCCAGCAGCTGGCGAGGGACTGGAAACACCATATATTTT.

This clone was counted once. The genes are TRBV7-2 and TRBJ2-3, with D maybe TRBD2 (5 bases). V was cut by 3 bases and J by 8 bases, with 9 bases left in between. The germline gives CDR1 SGHTA, CDR2 FQGNSA. The CDR3 runs 12 residues. This CDR3 reads CASSLTMGTQYF. Written as DNA, the CDR3 is TGTGCCAGCAGCTTGACTATGGGTACGCAGTATTTT.